This TCR beta chain was documented in a study of chemoradiotherapy in HPV16-positive cancers. The V gene lost 4 bases and the J gene lost 1 base, with 7 bases spanning the gap. CDR1 is MNHNS and CDR2 is SASEGT in the germline V gene. This CDR3 region has 13 residues. Measured with immunoSEQ multiplex PCR; TCRdb has only the in-frame clones, and not every one. Among around 5,200 clones listed, roughly 90% were seen once. V gene TRBV6-1 combines with J gene TRBJ1-2; no clear D gene. The TCR originated in a human donor with HPV-associated anogenital cancer. The sample here was blood, taken from a patient who underwent chemoradiotherapy. The CDR3 bases are TGTGCCAGCAGTGCCGGGTATAACTATGGCTACACCTTC. It is translated as CASSAGYNYGYTF.